This TCR beta chain is from a study of T cell responses to AZD1222 COVID-19 vaccine. Here immunoSEQ multiplex PCR was the method, and the copy in TCRdb shows in-frame clones only, minus some. The sample shows about 150,000 clones, around 95% of them seen only once. The J segment lost 4 bases and the V segment lost 2 bases, leaving 15 bases of the junction unmatched. The CDR3 covers 18 residues. From germline, CDR1 is SGHRS and CDR2 YFSETQ. The chain is built from TRBV5-1 and TRBJ2-3, with 8 bases identical to TRBD2. This TCR was recovered from an adult in good health. Sequencing was performed on peripheral blood, taken on day 0 of AZD1222 vaccination. CDR3 loop: CASSFAGGRNRGADTQYF. DNA for the CDR3: TGCGCCAGCAGCTTCGCGGGGGGACGGAACCGTGGGGCAGATACGCAGTATTTT.